This T cell receptor (beta chain) came from a study of blood T cell repertoires in COVID-19. Study context: The origin of the acute and convalescent COVID-19 samples was the United States, Italy and Spain.

This clone was seen a handful of times. The cohort comprised adults aged about 18 to 90 years residing in about two dozen US areas. The study assigned cohorts using participant-reported clinical history. Recovered status in Cohort 3 required two negative PCRs, clearance, or symptom resolution. The data were produced by immunoSEQ multiplex PCR, yet TCRdb's version contains in-frame clones alone and is incomplete. In the table there are about 270,000 clones, around 89% of which are singletons. Looked up from germline, CDR1 is LGHDT and CDR2 is YNNKEL (reference sequence). V lost 0 bases to trimming and J lost 7 bases; unmatched junction nucleotides: 4. The CDR3 consists of 15 residues.

The source is a woman in her forties or fifties who had recovered from COVID-19. This rearrangement joins TRBV3-1 (or the pseudogene TRBV3-2) to TRBJ2-2, with 8 bases aligning to TRBD1. Specimen: PBMCs or T cells enriched from blood (not recorded which). The CDR3 sequence: CASSQDQGAVGELFF. CDR3 sequence (DNA): TGTGCCAGCAGCCAAGACCAGGGGGCTGTCGGGGAGCTGTTTTTT.